The subject of this entry is one T cell receptor beta chain. Its antigen is still unknown. No base quality values were provided; no much bigger clone lies one nucleotide off. TCRbeta CDR3 regions were amplified from genomic DNA by means of the immunoSEQ Assay, a bias-controlled multiplex PCR. For the original study's pipeline: Nucleated cell counts per sample were estimated from amplification of reference gene primers within the assay. Sequence reads were collapsed and filtered to measure the absolute abundance of every unique TCRbeta CDR3 rearrangement. For each sample, productive Simpson clonality was calculated as the square root of Simpson's diversity index over productive rearrangements. Imported from immuneACCESS, the table was reduced by TCRdb to in-frame sequences with V and J called. These copies leave out some clones; in studies compared against another copy, an unresolved V gene accounts for under half, and the cause of the remainder is not known. Clonal size and the V and J genes are those of that table, whereas D and trimming came from the DNA. Recorded for this sample are some 140,000 clones; around 83% of them occurred a single time. The top ten constitute about 12% of the sample.

The sample is drawn from a study of blood T cell repertoires in COVID-19 (TCRdb year 2020). Study-level background: The collaborator samples originated in the United States, Italy and Spain and spanned the acute and convalescent phases of COVID-19. Where HLA class I and class II types were available, the types were taken from metadata supplied by the sample provider, not from assay-based typing. The dataset comprised deeply sampled blood TCRbeta repertoires from subjects exposed to, actively infected with, or recovered from COVID-19. The sample metadata nearly always contained a de-identified subject ID, COVID-19 status, age in years and sex. A freely available public database, intended as a resource for researchers studying the immune response to SARS-CoV-2, is where the repertoires were released. The material from the prospective study consisted of cDNA or gDNA derived from T cells, B-cell-depleted T cells, or PBMCs. Samples came from the ongoing ImmuneRACE study (first 160 participants) plus 1,254 subjects from 6 global collaborators. Beyond this particular receptor, the publication reports: How much clinical and demographic metadata was included differed by source and by participant, and the metadata was provided uncurated.

The CDR3 covers 14 residues, taking in both the cysteine and the phenylalanine. The CDR3 DNA has 42 bases and is translated from base 1. The germline V gene encodes CDR1 SNHLY and CDR2 FYNNEI. Trimmed from V: 3 bases; trimmed from J: 7 bases; junction bases lacking a gene match: 1. One collaborating source in Seattle enrolled patients while the patients were actively infected and followed the patients over time throughout the course of disease. Collaborating institutions collected whole blood in K2EDTA tubes following their own protocols. For TCRbeta analysis, collaborators shipped samples as frozen whole blood, isolated PBMCs, or DNA extracted from either of those sample types.

Material: peripheral blood. In this chain, TRBV2 is recombined with TRBJ1-4, with 11 bases in between that match TRBD1. This clonotype was obtained from a woman aged 55 to 70 with COVID-19, enrolled during active disease. DNA sequence: TGTGCCAGCAGTGACGGGACAGGGGGTGAAAAACTGTTTTTT. Its translation is CASSDGTGGEKLFF.